The 29 T cell receptor beta chains given below trace back to one sample, sequenced in a study of CD8 T cells in ankylosing spondylitis. TCRdb redid the calling of the 5' RACE reads with MiXCR, one entry per CDR3 protein. The data hold 250,000 or so distinct CDR3 sequences, with roughly a quarter observed a single time. Sequencing used blood, either unsorted or a sorted T cell fraction (not recorded which). All receptors come from a male donor with ankylosing spondylitis or in good health (not recorded which).

This clonotype has ten or more counts. The gene calls are TRBV5-1 and TRBJ1-6; D perhaps matches TRBD1 (6 bases). The CDR3 consists of 15 residues. Trimming cost V 0 bases and J 14 bases, with 18 bases left between them. Germline CDR1 SGHRS, CDR2 YFSETQ. The CDR3 DNA is TGCGCCAGCAGCTTGGACAGGGCCAATCGATTCACCCTCCACTTT. Amino acid sequence: CASSLDRANRFTLHF. Full variable domain (rest looked up from reference TRBV5-1 and TRBJ1-6): KAGVTQTPRYLIKTRGQQVTLSCSPISGHRSVSWYQQTPGQGLQFLFEYFSETQRNKGNFPGRFSGRQFSNSRSEMNVSTLELGDSALYLCASSLDRANRFTLHFGNGTRLTVT.

CDR3 loop: CASSIGPGGTEAFF. CDR3 in DNA: TGCGCCAGCAGCATCGGACCCGGGGGCACTGAAGCTTTCTTT. V usage is TRBV5-1 and J usage is TRBJ1-1, with D possibly matching TRBD1 (5 bases). CDR1 is SGHRS and CDR2 is YFSETQ in the germline V gene. The CDR3 totals 14 residues. With 4 bases removed from V and 4 bases from J, the gap between germline ends came to 14 bases.

This clonotype was observed a few times. The CDR3 here is CASTGDYGSYEQYF. The CDR3 DNA reads TGTGCCAGCACCGGGGATTACGGCTCCTACGAGCAGTACTTC. The genes are TRBV6-1 and TRBJ2-7; a weak D match, TRBD2 (5 bases). CDR3 length: 14 residues. The ends were cut back, 7 bases at V and 0 bases at J, with 13 bases in the middle. Germline assignment: CDR1 MNHNS and CDR2 SASEGT.

This chain links TRBV5-1 with TRBJ1-5; no reliable D call. The germline gives CDR1 SGHRS, CDR2 YFSETQ. V was pared by 4 bases and J by 4 bases, with 9 bases between. This CDR3 has 13 amino acids. The CDR3 reads CASSPDGNQPQHF. CDR3 coding DNA: TGCGCCAGCAGCCCCGACGGAAATCAGCCCCAGCATTTT.

This clonotype was seen many times. The chain couples TRBV20-1 to TRBJ2-1; no definite D call. Germline V gives CDR1 DFQATT, CDR2 SNEGSKA (reference sequence). This CDR3 is built from 14 residues. Trimming pared 0 bases from V and 7 bases from J, leaving 13 bases between. CDR3 region: CSARDRLPPNEQFF. The CDR3 DNA reads TGCAGTGCTAGAGATCGCCTACCACCAAATGAGCAGTTCTTC.

This clonotype has a count of ten or more. The chain uses TRBV12-3 or TRBV12-4 and TRBJ2-3; 7 bases are a match to TRBD2. V dropped 1 base and J dropped 7; count of bases not matched to a gene: 11. This CDR3 region has 16 residues. The DNA of the CDR3 is TGTGCCAGCAGTTTAGGAGGACTAGTATTGGATTATACGCAGTATTTT. Its protein is CASSLGGLVLDYTQYF.

In its sample, this clonotype was seen once. The CDR3 sequence: CASSLRQTNTGELFF. Here the CDR3 DNA reads TGTGCCAGCAGTTTGAGACAGACGAACACCGGGGAGCTGTTTTTT. The chain employs TRBV12-3 or TRBV12-4 and TRBJ2-2, with a weak D call TRBD1 (5 bases). The CDR3 runs to 15 residues. Trimming pared 3 bases from V and 0 bases from J, leaving 8 bases between.

The V call is TRBV10-3, the J call TRBJ1-2, with a possible D match to TRBD1 (5 bases). The CDR3 is made up of 16 amino acids. Germline lookup yields CDR1 ENHRY and CDR2 SYGVKD. The V gene lost 4 bases and the J gene lost 0 bases, with 15 bases spanning the gap. CDR3 protein: CAISGAGMASNYGYTF. The CDR3, as DNA: TGTGCCATCAGTGGAGCAGGGATGGCCTCTAACTATGGCTACACCTTC.

This clonotype was detected ten times or more. J is TRBJ2-5 and V is TRBV28, with no clear D. CDR1 and CDR2 from the germline V gene are MDHEN and SYDVKM. V was shortened by 7 bases and J by 0 bases, with 9 bases between the two germline ends. This CDR3 is 13 amino acids long. As DNA, the CDR3 is TGTGCCAGCACCGGGCCCAACCAAGAGACCCAGTACTTC. It codes for CASTGPNQETQYF.

This clonotype occurred a few times. The CDR3: CASSHRTPGQGVYEQYF. CDR3 sequence (DNA): TGTGCCAGCAGTCACCGAACACCGGGACAGGGGGTGTACGAGCAGTACTTC. This chain uses TRBV6-5 with TRBJ2-7; 11 nucleotides match TRBD1. The V gene's germline CDR1 is MNHEY and CDR2 SVGAGI. The CDR3 extends over 17 amino acids. The V segment lost 5 bases and the J segment 4 bases; nucleotides outside the gene matches: 13.

This clonotype came up many times. V is TRBV4-1 and J is TRBJ2-7; no firm D call. V lost 1 base and J lost 3, with 10 bases in between. The germline V gene has CDR1 MGHRA and CDR2 YSYEKL. This CDR3 is 14 amino acids long. This chain's CDR3 is CASSQVTQSYEQYF. The CDR3 bases are TGCGCCAGCAGCCAAGTCACTCAGAGCTACGAGCAGTACTTC.

The chain recombines TRBV5-6 with TRBJ2-1; 10 positions match TRBD2. The CDR3 runs to 19 residues. The ends lost 0 bases at V and 0 bases at J; junction bases unmatched: 9. Germline CDR1 and CDR2: SGHDT and YYEEEE. This CDR3 is CASSLGLAGALSSYNEQFF. The CDR3 DNA reads TGTGCCAGCAGCTTGGGGCTAGCGGGGGCCCTAAGCTCCTACAATGAGCAGTTCTTC.

Concerning this clonotype itself: Just one base apart from a much larger clone, this may be a read error. The CDR3 nucleotides are TGCAGCGTTGATGAGGGAGGAAGCTACGAGAAGTACTTC. Its protein product is CSVDEGGSYEKYF. The V call is TRBV29-1, the J call TRBJ2-7, with a weak D call TRBD2 (6 bases). Germline lookup yields CDR1 SQVTM and CDR2 ANQGSEA. The CDR3 is 13 amino acids.

This clonotype has ten or more counts. The V gene is TRBV12-3 or TRBV12-4, the J gene TRBJ1-2; 7 bases are a match to TRBD1. The junction had 10 bases not matched to a gene; V was cut back by 8 bases and J by 1 base. The CDR3 is made up of 15 amino acids. The CDR3 coding sequence is TGTGCCAGCCAAGGGACGACAGGGCGTAACTATGGCTACACCTTC. As protein: CASQGTTGRNYGYTF.

The gene calls are TRBV6-1 and TRBJ2-7; perhaps TRBD2 as D (5 bases). CDR1 MNHNS and CDR2 SASEGT come from the germline V gene. The CDR3 runs to 14 residues. V lost 5 bases and J lost 5, with 16 bases in between. The CDR3 region is CASSPTYGENEQYF. In DNA, the CDR3 is TGTGCCAGCAGTCCCACCTACGGGGAAAACGAGCAGTACTTC.

This chain links TRBV9 with TRBJ2-5; TRBD2 aligns across 12 bases. Germline trimming cut 0 bases from V and 5 bases from J; bases unmatched to any gene: 11. This CDR3 has 18 residues. The V gene's germline CDR1 is SGDLS and CDR2 YYNGEE. CDR3 sequence reads: CASSVGTSGAGLGETQYF. CDR3 coding DNA: TGTGCCAGCAGCGTAGGGACTAGCGGGGCCGGCCTGGGTGAGACCCAGTACTTC.

This clonotype came up many times. This chain uses TRBV20-1 with TRBJ2-1; D is unresolved. This CDR3 spans 14 amino acids. V lost 6 bases, J lost 0 bases, and 12 bases lay in between. The germline V gene has CDR1 DFQATT and CDR2 SNEGSKA (reference sequence). The CDR3 spells CSAGTTYSYNEQFF. DNA for the CDR3: TGCAGTGCGGGAACAACGTACTCCTACAATGAGCAGTTCTTC.

This clonotype has a handful of counts. This chain's CDR3 is CASSAGQAGYEQYF. CDR3 bases: TGCGCCAGCAGCGCCGGACAGGCAGGCTACGAGCAGTACTTC. The chain combines TRBV5-1 with TRBJ2-7, with TRBD1 identical over 7 bases. Germline CDR1 reads SGHRS; CDR2 reads YFSETQ. V gave up 4 bases and J gave up 3 bases; unmatched junction bases: 7. The CDR3 consists of 14 residues. Drawing the rest from reference TRBV5-1 and TRBJ2-7, the complete variable domain is KAGVTQTPRYLIKTRGQQVTLSCSPISGHRSVSWYQQTPGQGLQFLFEYFSETQRNKGNFPGRFSGRQFSNSRSEMNVSTLELGDSALYLCASSAGQAGYEQYFGPGTRLTVT.

This clonotype was detected only a few times. The genes are TRBV6-1 and TRBJ1-2; a possible D gene is TRBD1 (6 bases). Deletions cut 7 bases from V and 8 bases from J, with 20 bases between. This CDR3 comprises 14 residues. The germline gives CDR1 MNHNS, CDR2 SASEGT. The CDR3, as DNA: TGTGCCAGCACTCCGACAGGCCTAAGTGAAGGCTACACCTTC. Translating it yields CASTPTGLSEGYTF.

This clonotype appeared many times. The rearrangement joins TRBV12-3 or TRBV12-4 to TRBJ2-1, with D unresolved. The CDR3 covers 11 residues. V was cut by 3 bases and J by 9 bases, with 6 bases left in between. The CDR3 loop reads CASSLSAEQFF. CDR3 in DNA: TGTGCCAGCAGTTTGTCAGCTGAGCAGTTCTTC.

There are a few counts of this clonotype. The V call is TRBV4-2, the J call TRBJ2-5, with 7 bases matching TRBD2. The ends lost 0 bases at V and 2 bases at J; junction bases unmatched: 3. CDR3 size: 15 residues. Per germline, CDR1 LGHNA and CDR2 YNFKEQ. The CDR3 nucleotides read TGTGCCAGCAGCCAAGAGACTAGCCAACAAGAGACCCAGTACTTC. Amino acid sequence: CASSQETSQQETQYF.

The chain uses TRBV12-3 or TRBV12-4 and TRBJ2-5; weak D call: TRBD2 (5 bases). The CDR3 loop spans 13 amino acids. Trimming removed 3 bases at V and 6 bases at J, with 11 bases between. CDR3 sequence (DNA): TGTGCCAGCAGTTTTGGCGGGTCGCAGACCCAGTACTTC. Translation gives CASSFGGSQTQYF.

This clonotype was seen repeatedly, ten times or more. V usage is TRBV29-1 and J usage is TRBJ2-1; 7 positions match TRBD1. From germline, CDR1 is SQVTM and CDR2 ANQGSEA. Unmatched junction bases numbered 11, after V lost 4 bases and J lost 5 bases. The CDR3 covers 15 residues. The CDR3 DNA is TGCAGCGTTGTAACAGGGGTCGATGTCCACAATGAGCAGTTCTTC. Translated, it gives CSVVTGVDVHNEQFF.

The chain links TRBV20-1 to TRBJ1-1; no definite D call. CDR1 and CDR2 (germline): DFQATT, SNEGSKA (reference sequence). CDR3 length: 14 residues. The ends were cut back, 6 bases at V and 5 bases at J, with 19 bases in the middle. The CDR3 reads CSAARTDAGTEAFF. The CDR3 nucleotides are TGCAGTGCCGCCCGGACGGACGCCGGGACTGAAGCTTTCTTT.

This chain uses TRBV12-3 or TRBV12-4 with TRBJ1-1; D call uncertain. V shed 5 bases and J shed 1 base, with 8 bases lying between them. CDR3 length: 13 residues. CDR3 coding DNA: TGTGCCAGCAGTCCGGACGGGAACACTGAAGCTTTCTTT. This encodes CASSPDGNTEAFF.

The CDR3 region has the DNA TGTGCCAGCAGCAAAGAATGGAGGCAGCCGAGGTCACAGGCTTTCTTT. Translated, it gives CASSKEWRQPRSQAFF. The chain links TRBV21-1 to TRBJ1-1. TRBV21-1 is classified as a pseudogene. The CDR3 spans 16 residues.

This clonotype showed up many times. The chain carries TRBV14 and TRBJ2-7, with D uncertain. V lost 0 bases and J 2 bases, leaving 5 bases between the germline ends. Germline V gene sequence: CDR1 SGHDN, CDR2 FVKESK. The CDR3 spans 13 residues. CDR3 in DNA: TGTGCCAGCAGCCAAGACTTAACCTACGAGCAGTACTTC. Encoded protein: CASSQDLTYEQYF.

The gene calls are TRBV28 and TRBJ1-6, with 7 bases identical to TRBD1. Germline CDR1 reads MDHEN; CDR2 reads SYDVKM. This CDR3 comprises 15 residues. V was pared by 4 bases and J by 6 bases, with 6 bases of the junction left unmatched. The CDR3 nucleotides are TGTGCCAGCAGTTGGTCCGACAGGGCTAATTCACCCCTCCACTTT. It is translated as CASSWSDRANSPLHF.

The table lists this clonotype with a few counts. The genes are TRBV11-3 and TRBJ2-2; D gene ambiguous. The CDR3 extends over 16 amino acids. Germline assignment: CDR1 SGHNT and CDR2 YENEEA. Trimming left V 0 bases short and J 0 bases short, with 8 bases between. CDR3 sequence reads: CASSLDLGSNTGELFF. CDR3 coding DNA: TGTGCCAGCAGCTTAGATTTAGGGTCGAACACCGGGGAGCTGTTTTTT.